Below, 21 T cell receptor beta chains from the same sample are listed, as sequenced in a study of T-cell memory formation after mild COVID-19. TCRdb passed the 5' RACE reads through MiXCR, listing each CDR3 protein once. Of nearly 110,000 distinct CDR3 sequences in the sample, about a sixth are singletons; the top ten hold over 25%. The sequencing sample was made of PBMCs or a T cell subset sorted from them (not recorded which). These receptors originate from an adult woman who had mild COVID-19 (a few samples of this study predate the infection). Cell type and time point are not known.

This clonotype was found a few times. In DNA form, the CDR3 reads TGTGCCAGCGGAACTTGGGACAGCGAGGTGAACACTGAAGCTTTCTTT. Encoded protein: CASGTWDSEVNTEAFF. The rearrangement joins TRBV12-3 or TRBV12-4 to TRBJ1-1; 7 bases are shared with TRBD1. CDR3 length: 16 amino acids. V dropped 8 bases and J dropped 0; count of bases not matched to a gene: 12.

The CDR3: CATSREQGANEQYF. The CDR3 DNA sequence: TGTGCCACCAGCAGAGAACAGGGGGCAAACGAGCAGTACTTC. The chain is built from TRBV15 and TRBJ2-7; 9 nucleotides match TRBD1. J gave up 5 bases and V 0 bases, and 2 bases lay outside the gene matches. This CDR3 comprises 14 residues. Germline V gene sequence: CDR1 LNHNV, CDR2 YYDKDF (reference sequence). Full variable domain (rest looked up from reference TRBV15 and TRBJ2-7): DAMVIQNPRYQVTQFGKPVTLSCSQTLNHNVMYWYQQKSSQAPKLLFHYYDKDFNNEADTPDNFQSRRPNTSFCFLDIRSPGLGDTAMYLCATSREQGANEQYFGPGTRLTVT.

The CDR3 region is CASRPGTAQDTQYF. CDR3 sequence (DNA): TGTGCCAGCAGACCCGGGACAGCCCAGGATACGCAGTATTTT. V is TRBV12-3 or TRBV12-4 and J is TRBJ2-3, with TRBD1 matching 7 bases. V shed 6 bases, J shed 6 bases, and the junction held 9 bases outside the gene matches. The CDR3 has 14 residues.

V gene TRBV7-9 combines with J gene TRBJ2-7; 16 nucleotides agree with TRBD2. The CDR3 is 15 amino acids. J gave up 5 bases and V 5 bases, and 3 bases lay outside the gene matches. The V gene's germline CDR1 is SEHNR and CDR2 FQNEAQ (reference sequence). CDR3: CASSPGTSGRDEQYF. CDR3 bases: TGTGCCAGCAGCCCCGGGACTAGCGGGAGGGACGAGCAGTACTTC.

This clonotype was detected a few times. The gene calls are TRBV2 and TRBJ2-3, with 11 bases that match TRBD2. V shed 4 bases and J 6 bases; nucleotides not matched to a gene: 6. Germline loops: CDR1 SNHLY, CDR2 FYNNEI. The CDR3 runs 15 residues. CDR3 DNA: TGTGCCAGCAGTGCAACTAGCGGGAGCATTGATACGCAGTATTTT. This gives the protein CASSATSGSIDTQYF.

The chain links TRBV13 to TRBJ2-3; TRBD1 agrees at 10 bases. After removal of 6 bases from V and 4 bases from J, the junction contained 10 bases not matched to a gene. Germline V gene sequence: CDR1 PRHDT, CDR2 FYEKMQ (reference sequence). The CDR3 runs to 16 residues. The CDR3 sequence: CASSFPGQGLSDTQYF. DNA of the CDR3: TGTGCCAGCAGTTTTCCGGGACAGGGGTTGTCAGATACGCAGTATTTT. The variable domain in full, completed from reference TRBV13 and TRBJ2-3, reads AAGVIQSPRHLIKEKRETATLKCYPIPRHDTVYWYQQGPGQDPQFLISFYEKMQSDKGSIPDRFSAQQFSDYHSELNMSSLELGDSALYFCASSFPGQGLSDTQYFGPGTRLTVL.

This sequence joins TRBV6-1 and TRBJ1-1; the match to TRBD1 covers 7 bases. V lost 10 bases, J lost 13 bases, and 6 bases stayed unmatched. Germline V gene lookup returns CDR1 MNHNS and CDR2 SASEGT. This CDR3 is 9 amino acids long. CDR3 coding DNA: TGTGCCACCGACAGGGCCGGTTTCTTT. Protein: CATDRAGFF.

This clonotype was counted only a few times. The gene calls are TRBV5-1 and TRBJ2-3, with TRBD2 identical over 10 bases. The V gene's germline CDR1 is SGHRS and CDR2 YFSETQ. Trimming cost V 4 bases and J 2 bases; bases outside gene matches: 7. This CDR3 has 16 amino acids. The chain's CDR3 is CASSKGAGGVTDTQYF. The DNA for the CDR3 is TGCGCCAGCAGCAAAGGAGCGGGGGGGGTCACAGATACGCAGTATTTT.

The rearrangement links TRBV6-2 or TRBV6-3 to TRBJ1-1; TRBD1 matches at 8 bases. V lost 8 bases to trimming and J lost 1 base; unmatched junction nucleotides: 3. The length of the CDR3 is 13 residues. The germline V gene encodes CDR1 MNHEY and CDR2 SVGEGT. This CDR3 reads CASETGENTEAFF. CDR3 DNA: TGTGCCAGCGAGACAGGGGAGAACACTGAAGCTTTCTTT.

This clonotype has only a few counts. This chain uses TRBV6-5 with TRBJ2-7; possibly TRBD2 for D (6 bases). The CDR3 sequence is 15 residues long. CDR1 is MNHEY, CDR2 SVGAGI, per germline. Trimming left V 0 bases short and J 6 bases short, with 15 bases between. The CDR3 nucleotides are TGTGCCAGCAGTTACTCAGACCCTCGGGGACTCGAGCAGTACTTC. This codes for CASSYSDPRGLEQYF.

The chain joins TRBV4-2 to TRBJ1-1; D is unresolved. Trimming removed 3 bases from V and 1 base from J, with 9 bases in between. The CDR3 spans 14 residues. Germline CDR1 reads LGHNA; CDR2 reads YNFKEQ. CDR3 sequence: CASSHDSGNTEAFF. In nucleotides, the CDR3 is TGTGCCAGCAGCCACGACTCAGGGAACACTGAAGCTTTCTTT.

This clonotype occurred a few times. The chain employs TRBV5-5 and TRBJ2-2; no firm D call. CDR3 length: 14 residues. The V gene's germline CDR1 is SGHKS and CDR2 YYEKEE (reference sequence). Trimming cost V 2 bases and J 5 bases, with 10 bases left between them. This chain's CDR3 is CASSFEATTGELFF. CDR3 nucleotides: TGTGCCAGCAGCTTTGAAGCAACTACCGGGGAGCTGTTTTTT.

This clonotype was seen more than once but under ten times. This chain links TRBV7-9 with TRBJ2-5; 7 bases line up with TRBD2. The germline V gene has CDR1 SEHNR and CDR2 FQNEAQ (reference sequence). V shed 3 bases, J shed 1 base, and the junction held 8 bases outside the gene matches. The CDR3 is made up of 16 amino acids. CDR3 residues: CASSFRVAGFQETQYF. The CDR3 nucleotides are TGTGCCAGCAGCTTCAGAGTAGCGGGCTTCCAAGAGACCCAGTACTTC.

The rearrangement links TRBV5-6 to TRBJ2-7; D remains unclear. CDR1 and CDR2 from the germline V gene are SGHDT and YYEEEE. The CDR3 length is 13 residues. Trimming cost V 1 base and J 3 bases, with 8 bases left between them. The CDR3 DNA reads TGTGCCAGCAGCTTGAGGCTCGACTACGAGCAGTACTTC. Amino acids: CASSLRLDYEQYF. The full variable domain, in which reference TRBV5-6 and TRBJ2-7 provide the parts outside the CDR3, is DAGVTQSPTHLIKTRGQQVTLRCSPKSGHDTVSWYQQALGQGPQFIFQYYEEEERQRGNFPDRFSGHQFPNYSSELNVNALLLGDSALYLCASSLRLDYEQYFGPGTRLTVT.

This clonotype was seen a few times. V is TRBV5-6 and J is TRBJ1-1; TRBD1 matches at 7 bases. The ends lost 4 bases at V and 0 bases at J; junction bases unmatched: 9. The CDR3 covers 16 residues. Germline loops: CDR1 SGHDT, CDR2 YYEEEE. This CDR3 reads CASSTGTDLMNTEAFF. The CDR3 nucleotides read TGTGCCAGCAGCACCGGGACAGACCTAATGAACACTGAAGCTTTCTTT.

The V call is TRBV12-3 or TRBV12-4, the J call TRBJ2-7; possible D gene TRBD1, 6 bases. The CDR3 length is 14 residues. V was pared by 5 bases and J by 2 bases, with 13 bases between. The CDR3 sequence is CASSPSQGPYEQYF. The DNA for the CDR3 is TGTGCCAGCAGTCCATCACAGGGTCCCTACGAGCAGTACTTC.

The chain couples TRBV7-8 to TRBJ2-1; possible D gene TRBD1, 5 bases. This CDR3 is 13 amino acids long. V was shortened by 5 bases and J by 5 bases, with 10 bases between the two germline ends. Germline CDR1 and CDR2: SGHVS and FQNEAQ. The CDR3: CASSLTENNEQFF. DNA of the CDR3: TGTGCCAGCAGCCTGACAGAGAACAATGAGCAGTTCTTC.

The chain has TRBV20-1 and TRBJ2-1, with TRBD1 identical over 11 bases. Germline CDR1 and CDR2: DFQATT and SNEGSKA (reference sequence). The J segment lost 8 bases and the V segment lost 5 bases, leaving 5 bases of the junction unmatched. The CDR3 loop spans 13 amino acids. The chain's CDR3 is CSAGQGARDEQFF. The CDR3 coding sequence is TGCAGTGCTGGACAGGGGGCGCGTGATGAGCAGTTCTTC.

This clonotype was counted only a few times. The V and J genes are TRBV30 and TRBJ2-7; 9 nucleotides agree with TRBD1. CDR3 length: 14 residues. Per germline, CDR1 GTSNPN and CDR2 SVGIG (reference sequence). J was trimmed by 6 bases and V by 1 base; bases with no gene match: 7. The CDR3 sequence: CAWSAGTGNREQYF. The CDR3 nucleotides are TGTGCCTGGAGTGCCGGGACAGGGAACCGCGAGCAGTACTTC.

This clonotype was counted only a few times. This rearrangement joins TRBV24-1 to TRBJ2-2; 8 nucleotides align to TRBD2. Germline CDR1 and CDR2: KGHDR and SFDVKD. With V trimmed by 5 bases and J by 4 bases, 5 bases remained unmatched. The CDR3 has 15 residues. CDR3 residues: CATSASGLATGELFF. CDR3 nucleotides: TGTGCCACCAGTGCCTCAGGACTAGCCACCGGGGAGCTGTTTTTT.

V gene TRBV14 combines with J gene TRBJ1-1; D might be TRBD1 (6 bases). This CDR3 is built from 16 residues. CDR1 is SGHDN, CDR2 FVKESK, per germline. The V and J ends lost 3 bases and 0 bases respectively, with 14 bases between them. CDR3 coding DNA: TGTGCCAGCAGCCACCACACTGGGGACATGAACACTGAAGCTTTCTTT. It codes for CASSHHTGDMNTEAFF.